The 16 T cell receptor beta chains reported below all come from one sample, sequenced in a study of blood T cell repertoires in COVID-19 (TCRdb year 2020). Library creation used the immunoSEQ multiplex PCR assay. In TCRdb, the immuneACCESS table is reduced to in-frame sequences with V and J assigned. These tables do not hold every clone; where another copy was compared, an unresolved V gene accounts for under half, and the others remain unexplained. For this sample the table gives about 70,000 clones, of which about 81% were detected only once. Together, the top ten hold 15% to 19% of the sample. The sequencing sample was made of peripheral blood. These receptors originate from a man older than 75 with acute or convalescent COVID-19.

The gene calls are TRBV12-3 or TRBV12-4 and TRBJ1-5, with a weak D call TRBD1 (5 bases). The CDR3 extends over 13 amino acids. V was trimmed by 2 bases and J by 8 bases, leaving 10 bases between them. The CDR3 sequence: CASSLTGGEPQHF. In nucleotides, the CDR3 is TGTGCCAGCAGTTTAACAGGTGGGGAGCCCCAGCATTTT.

This clone occurred many times. The V and J genes are TRBV5-1 and TRBJ1-2, with no clear D. This CDR3 region has 12 residues. Germline V gene sequence: CDR1 SGHRS, CDR2 YFSETQ. V gave up 0 bases and J gave up 6 bases, with 6 bases separating them. Here the CDR3 reads CASSLDGDGYTF. The DNA of the CDR3 is TGCGCCAGCAGCTTGGACGGGGATGGCTACACCTTC.

The V gene is TRBV4-1, the J gene TRBJ2-1; perhaps TRBD2 as D (6 bases). V was shortened by 1 base and J by 2 bases, with 9 bases between the two germline ends. The CDR3 contains 15 residues. Germline-derived CDR1 and CDR2 are MGHRA and YSYEKL. As DNA, the CDR3 is TGCGCCAGCAGCCAAGCGGGAGCGCCCTACAATGAGCAGTTCTTC. Amino acid sequence: CASSQAGAPYNEQFF.

This chain joins TRBV5-4 and TRBJ2-5; 8 bases align to TRBD1. Germline assignment: CDR1 SGHNT and CDR2 YYREEE (reference sequence). The length of the CDR3 is 17 residues. V gave up 4 bases and J gave up 5 bases; unmatched junction bases: 16. The CDR3 DNA reads as TGTGCCAGCAGCACGAACCCGCAGGGGGCGCGGGCGGAGACCCAGTACTTC. Translated, it gives CASSTNPQGARAETQYF.

This CDR3 is CSAKHNEQFF. CDR3 in DNA: TGCAGTGCTAAGCACAATGAGCAGTTCTTC. The chain combines TRBV20-1 with TRBJ2-1; D gene ambiguous. Germline CDR1 DFQATT, CDR2 SNEGSKA (reference sequence). The CDR3 covers 10 residues. The V end lost 4 bases, the J end lost 5 bases, and 3 bases lay between the germline ends.

Only one count was recorded for this clone. J is TRBJ2-1 and V is TRBV24-1, with 7 bases aligning to TRBD1. The length of the CDR3 is 16 residues. The germline gives CDR1 KGHDR, CDR2 SFDVKD. With 7 bases clipped from V and 0 bases from J, the junction kept 8 bases outside the gene matches. In DNA form, the CDR3 reads TGTGCCACCAGCCAGACAGGGATCAGCTCCTACAATGAGCAGTTCTTC. Protein sequence: CATSQTGISSYNEQFF.

The chain is built from TRBV7-8 and TRBJ2-7; 8 bases line up with TRBD1. The germline gives CDR1 SGHVS, CDR2 FQNEAQ. The CDR3 covers 16 residues. The trim removed 5 bases at V and 0 bases at J, leaving 9 bases unmatched. In DNA form, the CDR3 reads TGTGCCAGCAGCCCTCGGACAGGGCTTGACTCCTACGAGCAGTACTTC. Residues: CASSPRTGLDSYEQYF.

By share, this clone ranks as medium-sized. The chain carries TRBV14 and TRBJ2-7, with TRBD2 identical over 14 bases. CDR1 SGHDN and CDR2 FVKESK come from the germline V gene. Losses at the gene ends were 1 base for V and 3 bases for J; bases not matched to a gene: 5. The CDR3 extends over 17 amino acids. In DNA form, the CDR3 reads TGTGCCAGCAGCCAAGGACTAGCGGGAGGGCCGAGCTACGAGCAGTACTTC. Translated, it gives CASSQGLAGGPSYEQYF.

In DNA, the CDR3 is TGTGCCAGCTCACCACCACAGGGGTTTGACAATGAGCAGTTCTTC. It specifies CASSPPQGFDNEQFF. The V call is TRBV18, the J call TRBJ2-1, with 7 bases identical to TRBD1. Germline loops: CDR1 KGHSH, CDR2 LQKENI. There are 15 residues in the CDR3. The ends lost 0 bases at V and 5 bases at J; junction bases unmatched: 4.

The chain uses TRBV18 and TRBJ1-6; TRBD1 agrees at 9 bases. Germline assignment: CDR1 KGHSH and CDR2 LQKENI. V lost 2 bases and J lost 10; bases outside the gene matches: 6. The CDR3 consists of 15 residues. The CDR3 region is CASSPADRGTSPLHF. CDR3 in DNA: TGTGCCAGCTCACCAGCGGACAGGGGAACGTCACCCCTCCACTTT.

The V gene is TRBV15, the J gene TRBJ2-5, with D hard to call. CDR1 is LNHNV, CDR2 YYDKDF, per germline (reference sequence). With 4 bases removed from V and 2 bases from J, the gap between germline ends came to 2 bases. This CDR3 has 11 residues. CDR3 bases: TGTGCCACCAGCATACAAGAGACCCAGTACTTC. It encodes CATSIQETQYF.

The CDR3 reads CASSILAGRYGYTF. CDR3 nucleotide sequence: TGTGCCAGTAGTATACTGGCAGGGCGCTATGGCTACACCTTC. The rearrangement uses TRBV19 and TRBJ1-2; D possibly corresponds to TRBD1 (5 bases). Germline V lookup: CDR1 LNHDA, CDR2 SQIVND (reference sequence). This CDR3 contains 14 residues. Trimming cost V 2 bases and J 4 bases, with 11 bases left between them.

The gene calls are TRBV24-1 and TRBJ2-1; the match to TRBD2 covers 11 bases. CDR1 KGHDR and CDR2 SFDVKD come from the germline V gene. V lost 5 bases, J lost 3 bases, and 5 bases stayed unmatched. The CDR3 is 16 amino acids. CDR3 amino acids: CATSAPGLAVYNEQFF. CDR3 nucleotides: TGTGCCACCAGTGCACCGGGACTAGCGGTCTACAATGAGCAGTTCTTC.

The rearrangement links TRBV7-2 to TRBJ2-5; D perhaps matches TRBD1 (6 bases). The CDR3 extends over 13 amino acids. Per the germline V gene, CDR1 is SGHTA and CDR2 is FQGNSA. V lost 3 bases to trimming and J lost 2 bases, with 7 bases between them. Written as DNA, the CDR3 is TGTGCCAGCAGCTTCACAGGGCAAGAGACCCAGTACTTC. Amino acid sequence: CASSFTGQETQYF.

The V gene is TRBV9, the J gene TRBJ2-3; D is unclear. CDR1 SGDLS and CDR2 YYNGEE come from the germline V gene. The V and J ends lost 4 bases and 5 bases respectively, with 17 bases between them. The CDR3 sequence is 15 residues long. The CDR3 region is CASSPRPHPIDTQYF. The CDR3 bases are TGTGCCAGCAGCCCTAGACCACACCCTATAGATACGCAGTATTTT.

The sample holds one count of this clone. The rearrangement joins TRBV24-1 to TRBJ2-3; the D is unclear. This CDR3 region has 13 residues. Germline CDR1 and CDR2: KGHDR and SFDVKD. Trimming cost V 5 bases and J 2 bases, with 7 bases left between them. Written as DNA, the CDR3 is TGTGCCACCAGTGTCGGGTTCACAGATACGCAGTATTTT. Amino acid sequence: CATSVGFTDTQYF.